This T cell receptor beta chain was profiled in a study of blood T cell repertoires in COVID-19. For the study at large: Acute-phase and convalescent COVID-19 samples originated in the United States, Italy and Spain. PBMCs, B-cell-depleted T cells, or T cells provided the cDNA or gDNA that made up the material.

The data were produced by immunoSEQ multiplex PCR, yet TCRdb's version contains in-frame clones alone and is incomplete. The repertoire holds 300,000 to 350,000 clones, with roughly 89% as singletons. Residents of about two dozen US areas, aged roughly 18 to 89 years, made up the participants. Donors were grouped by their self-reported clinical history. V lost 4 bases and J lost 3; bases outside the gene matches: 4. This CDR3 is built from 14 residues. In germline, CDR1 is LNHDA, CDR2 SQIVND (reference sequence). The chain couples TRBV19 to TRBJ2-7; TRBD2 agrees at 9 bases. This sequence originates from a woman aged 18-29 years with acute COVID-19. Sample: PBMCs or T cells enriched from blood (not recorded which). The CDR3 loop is CASSSGRVLYEQYF. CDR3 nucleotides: TGTGCCAGTAGTAGCGGGAGGGTGCTCTACGAGCAGTACTTC.